This T cell receptor beta chain was documented in a study of T cells in Graves' hyperthyroidism and ophthalmopathy. Findings of the study overall: Most clonotypes that expanded in the thyroid above 0.001 also showed up in blood. The model anticipated ophthalmopathy a median about 7.1 months pre-onset.

This clonotype turned up a few times. Its specificity is not known. Trimming pared 3 bases from V and 1 base from J, leaving 13 bases between. The CDR3 is 16 residues long. CDR1 and CDR2 from the germline V gene are LNHDA and SQIVND (reference sequence). Patients were excluded because of uncontrolled infection, other autoimmune disease, pregnancy or lactation. Amplified TCR beta CDR3 regions derived from RNA transcripts. The HTBI primer set drove a first-round RT-PCR of the TCR CDR3. Via MiXCR, TCRdb re-called the multiplex PCR reads, giving one row per CDR3 protein. Of 130,000 to 150,000 distinct CDR3 sequences in the sample, approximately 20% are singletons; the top ten hold more than 65%.

The sample was blood. The TCR comes from a woman between 50 and 59 years old with Graves' hyperthyroidism that later progressed to Graves' ophthalmopathy. The gene calls are TRBV19 and TRBJ1-5; D is perhaps TRBD1 (5 bases). CDR3 residues: CASSIGQGVSNQPQHF. In DNA form, the CDR3 reads TGTGCCAGTAGTATTGGCCAGGGAGTCAGCAATCAGCCCCAGCATTTT.